The 23 T cell receptor beta chains below come from one sample, sequenced in a study of blood T cell repertoires in COVID-19. The repertoire was sequenced with immunoSEQ multiplex PCR; TCRdb's copy has only in-frame clones and lacks some. This sample has about 290,000 clones, with around four fifths found just once. What was sequenced was peripheral blood. All receptors derive from a woman aged 45-65 years with active or convalescent COVID-19.

The chain has TRBV24-1 and TRBJ1-2; 9 positions agree with TRBD1. Unmatched junction bases numbered 3, after V lost 5 bases and J lost 6 bases. The CDR3 covers 13 residues. The germline gives CDR1 KGHDR, CDR2 SFDVKD. The CDR3 nucleotides are TGTGCCACCAGTGGGGGGGACAGGGATGGCTACACCTTC. Translating gives CATSGGDRDGYTF.

The chain recombines TRBV5-1 with TRBJ2-3, with TRBD2 matching over 11 bases. The germline gives CDR1 SGHRS, CDR2 YFSETQ. The junction had 10 bases not matched to a gene; V was cut back by 7 bases and J by 3 bases. CDR3 size: 16 residues. Here the CDR3 reads CASHDIAGGATDTQYF. The DNA for the CDR3 is TGCGCCAGCCATGATATAGCGGGAGGGGCGACAGATACGCAGTATTTT.

The J gene is TRBJ1-6, the V gene TRBV2; D unresolved. The CDR3 sequence is 20 residues long. Germline CDR1 and CDR2: SNHLY and FYNNEI. Between the trimmed V and J ends, which lost 6 bases and 0 bases, there was a span of 24 bases. The CDR3 region is CASRDPLGRNRSSYNSPLHF. The CDR3 DNA follows: TGTGCCAGCAGGGACCCGCTAGGGAGGAATCGGAGCTCCTATAATTCACCCCTCCACTTT.

This sequence joins TRBV2 and TRBJ2-3; 9 bases fit TRBD2. CDR1 and CDR2 (germline): SNHLY, FYNNEI. The length of the CDR3 is 14 residues. V shed 5 bases, J shed 3 bases, and the junction held 3 bases outside the gene matches. CDR3: CASSFSGRTDTQYF. The CDR3 region has the DNA TGTGCCAGCAGTTTTAGCGGGAGAACAGATACGCAGTATTTT.

The V and J genes are TRBV12-3 or TRBV12-4 and TRBJ2-3, with 8 bases identical to TRBD2. V shed 5 bases and J 4 bases; nucleotides not matched to a gene: 2. This CDR3 region has 13 residues. CDR3 in amino acids: CASSSGSPDTQYF. DNA of the CDR3: TGTGCCAGCAGTAGCGGGAGCCCAGATACGCAGTATTTT.

The V and J genes are TRBV2 and TRBJ2-5; TRBD1 aligns across 8 bases. The J segment lost 5 bases and the V segment lost 2 bases, leaving 4 bases of the junction unmatched. The germline CDR1 and CDR2 sequences are SNHLY and FYNNEI. The CDR3 totals 14 residues. Here the CDR3 DNA reads TGTGCCAGCAGTGAAATTTCAGGGGGCGAGACCCAGTACTTC. Protein product: CASSEISGGETQYF.

The V gene is TRBV18, the J gene TRBJ2-7, with 10 bases aligning to TRBD2. J lost 0 bases, V lost 3 bases, and 2 bases had no gene match. The CDR3 runs 15 residues. Germline loops: CDR1 KGHSH, CDR2 LQKENI. The CDR3 is CASSPGLADSYEQYF. Here the CDR3 DNA reads TGTGCCAGCTCACCCGGACTAGCGGACTCCTACGAGCAGTACTTC. Full variable domain (rest looked up from reference TRBV18 and TRBJ2-7): NAGVMQNPRHLVRRRGQEARLRCSPMKGHSHVYWYRQLPEEGLKFMVYLQKENIIDESGMPKERFSAEFPKEGPSILRIQQVVRGDSAAYFCASSPGLADSYEQYFGPGTRLTVT.

The chain combines TRBV5-1 with TRBJ2-3; a weak D match, TRBD1 (6 bases). This CDR3 comprises 16 residues. In germline, CDR1 is SGHRS, CDR2 YFSETQ. V shed 2 bases and J shed 2 bases, with 15 bases lying between them. The CDR3 here is CASSFEGDVPTDTQYF. The CDR3 DNA is TGCGCCAGCAGCTTTGAGGGGGACGTCCCCACAGATACGCAGTATTTT.

The chain joins TRBV18 to TRBJ2-5, with D possibly TRBD1 on 6 matching bases. The V gene lost 3 bases and the J gene lost 5 bases, with 16 bases spanning the gap. The CDR3 runs 15 residues. Looked up from germline, CDR1 is KGHSH and CDR2 is LQKENI. The CDR3 region is CASSPDRSRGETQYF. The CDR3 nucleotides are TGTGCCAGCTCACCCGACAGGAGTAGGGGGGAGACCCAGTACTTC. The whole variable domain, remainder taken from reference TRBV18 and TRBJ2-5, is NAGVMQNPRHLVRRRGQEARLRCSPMKGHSHVYWYRQLPEEGLKFMVYLQKENIIDESGMPKERFSAEFPKEGPSILRIQQVVRGDSAAYFCASSPDRSRGETQYFGPGTRLLVL.

The chain joins TRBV13 to TRBJ1-1, with D possibly TRBD1 on 6 matching bases. Germline V gene sequence: CDR1 PRHDT, CDR2 FYEKMQ (reference sequence). The CDR3 runs 13 residues. V lost 5 bases to trimming and J lost 6 bases, with 13 bases between them. CDR3 region: CASSLRTAPEAFF. CDR3 DNA sequence: TGTGCCAGCAGCCTTCGGACAGCCCCTGAAGCTTTCTTT.

The J gene is TRBJ1-4, the V gene TRBV7-9; D unclear. V was trimmed by 0 bases and J by 8 bases, leaving 19 bases between them. Germline V lookup: CDR1 SEHNR, CDR2 FQNEAQ (reference sequence). This CDR3 is built from 17 residues. CDR3 coding DNA: TGTGCCAGCAGCTTAGCGACGGTTCACGGGGAAGGAGAAAAACTGTTTTTT. This gives the protein CASSLATVHGEGEKLFF.

V usage is TRBV5-1 and J usage is TRBJ2-3, with 10 bases that match TRBD2. The V and J ends lost 2 bases and 2 bases, in that order; junction bases with no gene match: 2. Germline V gene lookup returns CDR1 SGHRS and CDR2 YFSETQ. There are 15 residues in the CDR3. The CDR3 bases are TGCGCCAGCAGCTTTACTAGCGGGATCACAGATACGCAGTATTTT. Translated: CASSFTSGITDTQYF.

V is TRBV28 and J is TRBJ1-4, with 8 bases aligning to TRBD1. The CDR3 runs to 13 residues. CDR1 MDHEN and CDR2 SYDVKM come from the germline V gene. The ends lost 1 base at V and 11 bases at J; junction bases unmatched: 3. For the CDR3, the DNA is TGTGCCAGCAGTTTATTGGGACAGGTGAAACTGTTTTTT. Its translation is CASSLLGQVKLFF.

This rearrangement joins TRBV2 to TRBJ1-3, with TRBD1 matching 10 bases. Looked up from germline, CDR1 is SNHLY and CDR2 is FYNNEI. Trimming cost V 8 bases and J 7 bases; bases outside gene matches: 5. The CDR3 is made up of 13 amino acids. The chain's CDR3 is CASQKDRGNTIYF. CDR3 nucleotide sequence: TGTGCCAGCCAAAAGGACAGGGGGAACACCATATATTTT.

This clone came up a few times. V usage is TRBV5-1 and J usage is TRBJ1-3, with 10 bases fitting TRBD1. The J segment lost 4 bases and the V segment lost 4 bases, leaving 8 bases of the junction unmatched. The CDR3 sequence is 16 residues long. Germline loops: CDR1 SGHRS, CDR2 YFSETQ. CDR3 coding DNA: TGCGCCAGCAGCCTTACCGGGACAGGGGTCGGAAACACCATATATTTT. As protein: CASSLTGTGVGNTIYF.

The chain couples TRBV5-1 to TRBJ2-1; 14 bases match TRBD2. The length of the CDR3 is 16 residues. Germline loops: CDR1 SGHRS, CDR2 YFSETQ. V lost 4 bases, J lost 10 bases, and 10 bases stayed unmatched. The CDR3 protein is CASSPGTSGSAREQFF. CDR3 DNA: TGCGCCAGCAGCCCCGGGACTAGCGGGAGCGCTCGCGAGCAGTTCTTC.

The V call is TRBV5-6, the J call TRBJ1-1; the D gene is possibly TRBD1 (5 bases). In germline, CDR1 is SGHDT, CDR2 YYEEEE. The V end lost 0 bases, the J end lost 13 bases, and 13 bases lay between the germline ends. The CDR3 is 12 residues long. In DNA, the CDR3 is TGTGCCAGCAGCTTGGGACAGAGTGGGATTTTCTTT. This sequence encodes CASSLGQSGIFF.

This sequence joins TRBV6-5 and TRBJ2-7; a weak D match, TRBD2 (5 bases). The length of the CDR3 is 13 residues. Germline V gene sequence: CDR1 MNHEY, CDR2 SVGAGI. V lost 6 bases, J lost 2 bases, and 11 bases lay in between. DNA of the CDR3: TGTGCCAGCAGCCAAGGAGCGGCCTACGAGCAGTACTTC. Its translation is CASSQGAAYEQYF.

The J gene is TRBJ2-5, the V gene TRBV5-4; unclear D gene. The CDR3 runs 13 residues. In germline, CDR1 is SGHNT, CDR2 YYREEE (reference sequence). Trimming cost V 2 bases and J 1 base, with 6 bases left between them. CDR3 loop: CASSFQVQETQYF. In nucleotides, the CDR3 is TGTGCCAGCAGCTTTCAGGTCCAAGAGACCCAGTACTTC.

The chain combines TRBV2 with TRBJ2-5; 10 positions match TRBD2. The CDR3 contains 16 residues. The V segment lost 0 bases and the J segment 4 bases; nucleotides outside the gene matches: 5. The germline V gene encodes CDR1 SNHLY and CDR2 FYNNEI. The CDR3 DNA follows: TGTGCCAGCAGTGAAGCGCAGGCTAGCGGGAGAGAGACCCAGTACTTC. Its protein product is CASSEAQASGRETQYF.

This chain links TRBV11-2 with TRBJ2-3; 9 positions match TRBD2. The CDR3 consists of 16 residues. Looked up from germline, CDR1 is SGHAT and CDR2 is FQNNGV. Trimming cost V 1 base and J 6 bases; bases outside gene matches: 8. The CDR3 loop reads CASSLAGGRALDTQYF. The CDR3 DNA follows: TGTGCCAGCAGCTTAGCTGGCGGGAGGGCCTTGGATACGCAGTATTTT.

CDR3 protein: CASSHSSSGGAIREAFF. DNA for the CDR3: TGTGCCAGCAGCCACTCTAGCTCGGGGGGGGCAATTAGGGAAGCTTTCTTT. The V gene is TRBV4-2, the J gene TRBJ1-1, with D perhaps TRBD1 (6 bases). V lost 3 bases, J lost 8 bases, and 25 bases lay in between. Germline V gene sequence: CDR1 LGHNA, CDR2 YNFKEQ. The CDR3 has 17 residues.

The rearrangement joins TRBV3-1 (or the pseudogene TRBV3-2) to TRBJ2-7, with 8 bases lining up with TRBD1. V shed 0 bases, J shed 0 bases, and the junction held 7 bases outside the gene matches. Germline-derived CDR1 and CDR2 are LGHDT and YNNKEL (reference sequence). This CDR3 contains 17 residues. The CDR3 bases are TGTGCCAGCAGCCAAGATCCAATTACAGGGGGCTCCTACGAGCAGTACTTC. The encoded protein is CASSQDPITGGSYEQYF.